The sequence of this TCR beta chain was determined in a study of T cells and Merkel cell carcinoma outcomes. General study findings and limits: Repertoire plus T-cell density reportedly predicted Merkel cell carcinoma outcomes.

Sequencing was performed with immunoSEQ multiplex PCR; in TCRdb, only in-frame clones are kept and a portion is missing. Altogether about 15,000 clones are present, around 81% being singletons, with the ten largest covering more than 7%. To note about this clone: Its antigen is as yet unknown.

V was pared by 6 bases and J by 2 bases, with 3 bases of the junction left unmatched. Per germline, CDR1 SGHTA and CDR2 FQGNSA. The CDR3 length is 15 residues. The receptor was derived from a human donor with Merkel cell carcinoma. The chain has TRBV7-2 and TRBJ2-2; 10 bases map to TRBD2. Sequencing was performed on tumor tissue from Merkel cell carcinoma. The CDR3: CASRVAGGNTGELFF. The CDR3 nucleotides are TGTGCCAGCAGAGTAGCGGGGGGAAACACCGGGGAGCTGTTTTTT.